This entry concerns a single T cell receptor beta chain. These data originate in a study of OX40 agonist ivuxolimab in advanced cancers. Germline V gives CDR1 SGHTA, CDR2 FQGNSA. V was clipped by 5 bases and J by 4 bases, with 11 bases between them. CDR3 length equals 13 residues. TCRdb's copy holds only in-frame clones and misses some; the assay was immunoSEQ multiplex PCR. The repertoire holds about 150,000 clones, approximately 94% seen once, with 0.31% in the top ten. The material sequenced was CD4+ or CD8+ T cells sorted from blood, taken in a trial of the OX40 agonist ivuxolimab. V gene TRBV7-2 combines with J gene TRBJ2-5; no clear D. The receptor's source is an adult with an advanced solid tumor such as melanoma, head and neck, liver or kidney cancer. CDR3: CASSPWTRETQYF. For the CDR3, the DNA is TGTGCCAGCAGCCCGTGGACCAGAGAGACCCAGTACTTC.